These 16 T cell receptor beta chains were sequenced from one sample in a study of T cell repertoires in cytomegalovirus infection. TCRdb re-called the reads with MiXCR, one entry per CDR3 protein. This table has 85,000 to 130,000 distinct CDR3 sequences, under 25% appearing once. The sample consisted of CD8+ T cells from PBMCs. These receptors were collected from a human donor in good health (CMV status not recorded). Some clones in this sample may be carry-over from other donors' samples.

The table lists this clonotype with a few counts. V and J are TRBV28 and TRBJ2-7; the match to TRBD2 covers 7 bases. V shed 7 bases, J shed 0 bases, and the junction held 9 bases outside the gene matches. This CDR3 region has 15 residues. Per germline, CDR1 MDHEN and CDR2 SYDVKM. This CDR3 reads CASTLSGDYSYEQYF. The CDR3 DNA sequence: TGTGCCAGCACCCTCAGTGGGGACTACTCCTACGAGCAGTACTTC.

The gene calls are TRBV20-1 and TRBJ1-6, with D unresolved. The CDR3 extends over 18 amino acids. The V end was cut by 1 base, the J end by 7 bases, with 23 bases between. Germline CDR1 and CDR2: DFQATT and SNEGSKA (reference sequence). The CDR3: CSARGRPAADGLNSPLHF. CDR3 bases: TGCAGTGCTAGAGGTCGCCCGGCCGCCGACGGATTAAATTCACCCCTCCACTTT.

V gene TRBV28 combines with J gene TRBJ2-7; D may be TRBD1 (8 bases). This CDR3 comprises 14 residues. The V gene lost 3 bases and the J gene lost 2 bases, with 11 bases spanning the gap. Germline CDR1 is MDHEN and CDR2 is SYDVKM. The CDR3 coding sequence is TGTGCCAGCAGTTTTACAGGGGGGGCCTACGAGCAGTACTTC. Encoded protein: CASSFTGGAYEQYF.

This clonotype was counted ten times or more. This chain uses TRBV28 with TRBJ1-5; 10 bases are a match to TRBD1. The CDR3 length is 14 residues. After removal of 3 bases from V and 7 bases from J, the junction contained 3 bases not matched to a gene. Germline lookup yields CDR1 MDHEN and CDR2 SYDVKM. The CDR3 spells CASSFRQGAQPQHF. CDR3 in DNA: TGTGCCAGCAGTTTTCGACAGGGGGCCCAGCCCCAGCATTTT.

Regarding this clonotype: A read error is possible here, since a much larger clone lies one base away. The V call is TRBV7-2, the J call TRBJ2-5; the match to TRBD2 covers 7 bases. Germline V gene sequence: CDR1 SGHTA, CDR2 FQGNSA. The length of the CDR3 is 13 residues. CDR3 DNA sequence: TGTGCCAGCAGCTCGGGGGGTCAAGAGGCCCAGTACTTC. Translating gives CASSSGGQEAQYF.

This rearrangement joins TRBV19 to TRBJ2-1, with D perhaps matching TRBD2 (5 bases). The ends were cut back, 1 base at V and 1 base at J, with 8 bases in the middle. The CDR3 extends over 15 amino acids. Looked up from germline, CDR1 is LNHDA and CDR2 is SQIVND (reference sequence). This chain's CDR3 is CASSIGGPSYNEQFF. CDR3 bases: TGTGCCAGTAGTATAGGAGGGCCGTCCTACAATGAGCAGTTCTTC.

The chain couples TRBV20-1 to TRBJ2-7; 10 nucleotides align to TRBD2. J gave up 4 bases and V 0 bases, and 6 bases lay outside the gene matches. Germline values: CDR1 DFQATT, CDR2 SNEGSKA (reference sequence). The CDR3 length is 15 residues. CDR3 residues: CSARDALAGAYEQYF. CDR3 coding DNA: TGCAGTGCTAGAGATGCCCTAGCGGGAGCTTACGAGCAGTACTTC.

The V and J genes are TRBV3-1 and TRBJ2-2; D is perhaps TRBD2 (6 bases). The V gene's germline CDR1 is LGHDT and CDR2 YNNKEL (reference sequence). The CDR3 loop spans 17 amino acids. V lost 0 bases, J lost 2 bases, and 13 bases lay in between. CDR3 protein: CASSQERSSGNTGELFF. The CDR3, as DNA: TGTGCCAGCAGCCAAGAGAGGAGTAGCGGCAACACCGGGGAGCTGTTTTTT. Combining the CDR3 with reference TRBV3-1 and TRBJ2-2 gives the whole variable domain DTAVSQTPKYLVTQMGNDKSIKCEQNLGHDTMYWYKQDSKKFLKIMFSYNNKELIINETVPNRFSPKSPDKAHLNLHINSLELGDSAVYFCASSQERSSGNTGELFFGEGSRLTVL.

The chain joins TRBV7-4 to TRBJ1-2, with 7 bases identical to TRBD1. The CDR3 consists of 14 residues. V dropped 1 base and J dropped 8; count of bases not matched to a gene: 7. Germline V gene lookup returns CDR1 SGHVT and CDR2 SQSDAQ. CDR3 sequence (DNA): TGTGCCAGCAGCTTAGTCTCCGGGACAGCGGGCTACACCTTC. This translates into CASSLVSGTAGYTF.

The rearrangement uses TRBV12-3 or TRBV12-4 and TRBJ2-7; a weak D match, TRBD1 (6 bases). The CDR3 extends over 12 amino acids. Trimming took off 6 bases at V and 4 bases at J, with 10 bases between the two ends. The CDR3 protein is CASRLDSYEQYF. In nucleotides, the CDR3 is TGTGCCAGCAGACTGGACAGTTACGAGCAGTACTTC.

The V gene is TRBV28, the J gene TRBJ2-1; a possible D gene is TRBD2 (6 bases). The CDR3 contains 14 residues. Germline V gene sequence: CDR1 MDHEN, CDR2 SYDVKM. With 7 bases removed from V and 3 bases from J, the gap between germline ends came to 13 bases. CDR3 sequence (DNA): TGTGCCAGCAAAACACCGGGGGACTACAATGAGCAGTTCTTC. Translated: CASKTPGDYNEQFF.

V and J are TRBV7-7 and TRBJ2-5; D is perhaps TRBD1 or TRBD2 (5 bases each). The V gene lost 1 base and the J gene lost 6 bases, with 9 bases spanning the gap. Germline CDR1 SSHAT, CDR2 FNYEAQ (reference sequence). The CDR3 length is 13 residues. In DNA, the CDR3 is TGTGCCAGCAGCTTAGAGGGACCAAAGACCCAGTACTTC. This encodes CASSLEGPKTQYF.

This clonotype was recorded at least ten times. CDR3: CASSPGLAGAQYF. The CDR3 bases are TGTGCCAGCAGCCCTGGGCTAGCGGGAGCGCAGTACTTC. The chain uses TRBV7-2 and TRBJ2-7; 10 bases are shared with TRBD2. This CDR3 comprises 13 residues. The J segment lost 9 bases and the V segment lost 5 bases, leaving 7 bases of the junction unmatched. Germline CDR1 SGHTA, CDR2 FQGNSA.

This clonotype was counted many times. The J gene is TRBJ1-5, the V gene TRBV7-9; 7 bases are shared with TRBD1. The germline CDR1 and CDR2 sequences are SEHNR and FQNEAQ (reference sequence). With 5 bases clipped from V and 1 base from J, the junction kept 5 bases outside the gene matches. The CDR3 runs 15 residues. CDR3 loop: CASSADRESNQPQHF. The CDR3 DNA follows: TGTGCCAGCAGCGCCGACAGGGAAAGCAATCAGCCCCAGCATTTT.

This clonotype was observed once. J is TRBJ2-5 and V is TRBV4-2; D possibly corresponds to TRBD2 (7 bases). Trimming took 1 base from V and 2 from J, leaving 17 bases between them. CDR1 is LGHNA and CDR2 is YNFKEQ in the germline V gene. This CDR3 has 17 residues. CDR3 nucleotides: TGTGCCAGCAGCCAAGTGCTAGCTGGGGGGGCACAAGAGACCCAGTACTTC. It encodes CASSQVLAGGAQETQYF.

The chain has TRBV28 and TRBJ2-5; tentatively, D is TRBD1 (5 bases). Germline V gene data show CDR1 as MDHEN and CDR2 as SYDVKM. Between the trimmed V and J ends, which lost 2 bases and 1 base, there was a span of 8 bases. The length of the CDR3 is 14 residues. The CDR3 protein is CASSLRQPQETQYF. The DNA of the CDR3 is TGTGCCAGCAGTTTACGACAGCCCCAAGAGACCCAGTACTTC. Full variable domain (missing parts from reference TRBV28 and TRBJ2-5): DVKVTQSSRYLVKRTGEKVFLECVQDMDHENMFWYRQDPGLGLRLIYFSYDVKMKEKGDIPEGYSVSREKKERFSLILESASTNQTSMYLCASSLRQPQETQYFGPGTRLLVL.